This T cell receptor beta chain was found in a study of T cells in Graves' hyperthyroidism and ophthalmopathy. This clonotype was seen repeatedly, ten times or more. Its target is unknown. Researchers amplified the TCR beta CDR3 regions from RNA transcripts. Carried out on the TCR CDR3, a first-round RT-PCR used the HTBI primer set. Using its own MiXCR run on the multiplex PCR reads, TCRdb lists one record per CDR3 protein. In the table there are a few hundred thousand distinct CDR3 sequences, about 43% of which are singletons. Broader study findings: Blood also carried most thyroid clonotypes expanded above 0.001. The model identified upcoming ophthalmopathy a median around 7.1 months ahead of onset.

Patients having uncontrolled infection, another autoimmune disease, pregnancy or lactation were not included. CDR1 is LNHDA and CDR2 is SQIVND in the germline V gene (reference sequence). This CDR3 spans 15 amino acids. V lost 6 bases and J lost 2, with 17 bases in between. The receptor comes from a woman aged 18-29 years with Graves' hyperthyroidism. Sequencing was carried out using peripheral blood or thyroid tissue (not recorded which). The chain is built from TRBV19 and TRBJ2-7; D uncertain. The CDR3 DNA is TGTGCCAGTAGCGCGGACCTATTTCTTCCCTACGAGCAGTACTTC. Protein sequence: CASSADLFLPYEQYF.